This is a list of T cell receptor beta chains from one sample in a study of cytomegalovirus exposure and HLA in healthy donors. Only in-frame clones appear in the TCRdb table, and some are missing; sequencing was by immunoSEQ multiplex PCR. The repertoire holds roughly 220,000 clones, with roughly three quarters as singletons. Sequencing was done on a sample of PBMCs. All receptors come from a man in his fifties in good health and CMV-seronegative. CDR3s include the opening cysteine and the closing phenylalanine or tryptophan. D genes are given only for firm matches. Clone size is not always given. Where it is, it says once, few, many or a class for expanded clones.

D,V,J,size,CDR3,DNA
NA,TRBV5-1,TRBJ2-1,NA,CASSLAVSYNEQFF,TGCGCCAGCAGCTTGGCAGTATCCTACAATGAGCAGTTCTTC
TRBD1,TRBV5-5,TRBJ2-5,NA,CASLRTGGETQYF,TGTGCCAGCCTGCGGACAGGGGGAGAGACCCAGTACTTC
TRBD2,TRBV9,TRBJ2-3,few,CASSVGVSGMADTQYF,TGTGCCAGCAGCGTAGGCGTTAGCGGGATGGCAGATACGCAGTATTTT
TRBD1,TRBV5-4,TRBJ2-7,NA,CASSRTGDYEQYF,TGTGCCAGCAGCCGGACAGGGGACTACGAGCAGTACTTC
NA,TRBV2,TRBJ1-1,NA,CASSEAAVGRTFF,TGTGCCAGCAGTGAAGCAGCGGTCGGGCGGACTTTCTTT
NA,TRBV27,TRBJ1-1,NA,CASSLGGEAFF,TGTGCCAGCAGTTTGGGAGGGGAAGCTTTCTTT
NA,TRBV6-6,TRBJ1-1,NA,CASSPGQMNTEAFF,TGTGCCAGCAGTCCTGGACAGATGAACACTGAAGCTTTCTTT
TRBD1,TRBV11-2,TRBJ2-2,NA,CASIRTGGTGELFF,TGTGCCAGCATAAGGACAGGGGGGACCGGGGAGCTGTTTTTT
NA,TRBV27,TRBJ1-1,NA,CASSLSGGAWNTEAFF,TGTGCCAGCAGTTTATCGGGCGGGGCATGGAACACTGAAGCTTTCTTT
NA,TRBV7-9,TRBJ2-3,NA,CASSLGTQSTDTQYF,TGTGCCAGCAGCTTAGGGACACAAAGCACAGATACGCAGTATTTT
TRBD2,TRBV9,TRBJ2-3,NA,CASSVVGRLADTQYF,TGTGCCAGCAGCGTAGTCGGGAGGCTCGCAGATACGCAGTATTTT
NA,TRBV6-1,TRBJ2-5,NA,CASSEQVLGKTQYF,TGTGCCAGCAGTGAGCAGGTCCTCGGGAAGACCCAGTACTTC
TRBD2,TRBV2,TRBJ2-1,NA,CASSERGGSGYNEQFF,TGTGCCAGCAGTGAAAGGGGCGGGAGTGGATACAATGAGCAGTTCTTC
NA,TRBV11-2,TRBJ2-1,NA,CASSLRAAPYNEQFF,TGTGCCAGCAGCTTAAGAGCGGCGCCCTACAATGAGCAGTTCTTC
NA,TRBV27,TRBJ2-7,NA,CASSSGSYEQYF,TGTGCCAGCAGCTCGGGTTCGTACGAGCAGTACTTC
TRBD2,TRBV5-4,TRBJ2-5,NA,CASSVRGDPETQYF,TGTGCCAGCAGCGTGCGGGGGGACCCAGAGACCCAGTACTTC
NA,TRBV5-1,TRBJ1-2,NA,CASSLNRDGYTF,TGCGCCAGCAGCTTGAACCGGGATGGCTACACCTTC
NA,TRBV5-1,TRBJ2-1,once,CASSLDINSYNEQFF,TGCGCCAGCAGCTTGGATATAAACTCCTACAATGAGCAGTTCTTC
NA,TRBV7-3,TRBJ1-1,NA,CASSTNQAGGTEAFF,TGTGCCAGCAGCACGAACCAGGCTGGAGGGACTGAAGCTTTCTTT
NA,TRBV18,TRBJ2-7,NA,CASSHTGSYEQYF,TGTGCCAGCTCACATACAGGATCCTACGAGCAGTACTTC
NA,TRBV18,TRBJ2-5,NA,CASSPEWGEETQYF,TGTGCCAGCTCACCTGAGTGGGGAGAAGAGACCCAGTACTTC
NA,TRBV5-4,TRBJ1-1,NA,CASSPEVATEAFF,TGTGCCAGCAGCCCCGAGGTGGCCACTGAAGCTTTCTTT
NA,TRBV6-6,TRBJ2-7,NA,CASSPTHYEQYF,TGTGCCAGCAGCCCTACCCACTACGAGCAGTACTTC
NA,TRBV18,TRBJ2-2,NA,CASSPQGGATGELFF,TGTGCCAGCTCACCCCAGGGGGGTGCCACCGGGGAGCTGTTTTTT
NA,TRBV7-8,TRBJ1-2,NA,CASSVDSYYGYTF,TGTGCCAGCAGCGTGGACAGCTACTATGGCTACACCTTC
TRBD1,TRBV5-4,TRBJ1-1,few,CASSPGGQGISTEAFF,TGTGCCAGCAGCCCTGGTGGACAGGGTATTAGCACTGAAGCTTTCTTT
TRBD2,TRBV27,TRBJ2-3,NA,CASSFFGSGGGWTDTQYF,TGTGCCAGCAGTTTTTTCGGATCGGGAGGGGGTTGGACAGATACGCAGTATTTT
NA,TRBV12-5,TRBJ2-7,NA,CASGAGSFSYEQYF,TGTGCTAGTGGCGCCGGGAGCTTCTCCTACGAGCAGTACTTC
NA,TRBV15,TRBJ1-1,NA,CATSSAQLTEAFF,TGTGCCACCAGCAGCGCCCAACTCACTGAAGCTTTCTTT
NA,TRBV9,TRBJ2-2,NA,CASSVAVAANTGELFF,TGTGCCAGCAGCGTAGCGGTAGCGGCGAACACCGGGGAGCTGTTTTTT
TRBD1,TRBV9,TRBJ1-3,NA,CASSADRGAGNTIYF,TGTGCCAGCAGCGCCGACAGGGGAGCTGGAAACACCATATATTTT
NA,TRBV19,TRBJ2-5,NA,CASSIDRGETQYF,TGTGCCAGTAGTATAGACAGAGGAGAGACCCAGTACTTC
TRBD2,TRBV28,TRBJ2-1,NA,CASSLFTSGSNEQFF,TGTGCCAGCAGTTTATTTACTAGCGGGAGTAATGAGCAGTTCTTC
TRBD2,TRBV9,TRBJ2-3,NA,CASSISSGRAPRDTQYF,TGTGCCAGCAGCATTTCTAGCGGGAGGGCCCCCAGGGATACGCAGTATTTT
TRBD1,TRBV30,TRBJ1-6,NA,CAWSPPQGVYNSPLHF,TGTGCCTGGAGTCCACCTCAGGGGGTCTATAATTCACCCCTCCACTTT
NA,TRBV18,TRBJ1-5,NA,CASSQGLGNQPQHF,TGTGCCAGCTCACAGGGGTTGGGCAATCAGCCCCAGCATTTT
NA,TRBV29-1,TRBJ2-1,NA,CSVEVTGGSEQFF,TGCAGCGTTGAAGTTACGGGGGGCTCTGAGCAGTTCTTC
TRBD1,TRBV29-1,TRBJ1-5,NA,CSVESGTGLNQPQHF,TGCAGCGTTGAGAGCGGGACAGGCCTTAATCAGCCCCAGCATTTT
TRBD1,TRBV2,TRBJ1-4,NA,CASSGQGVTNEKLFF,TGTGCCAGCAGTGGGCAGGGGGTGACTAATGAAAAACTGTTTTTT
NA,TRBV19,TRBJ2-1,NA,CASSIRSTYNEQFF,TGTGCCAGTAGTATTAGAAGTACCTACAATGAGCAGTTCTTC
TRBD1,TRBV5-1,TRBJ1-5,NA,CASSLRTGNGNQPQHF,TGCGCCAGCAGCCTACGGACAGGGAACGGCAATCAGCCCCAGCATTTT
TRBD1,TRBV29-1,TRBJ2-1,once,CSVVHGQGAFGQFF,TGCAGCGTTGTCCATGGACAGGGGGCTTTCGGGCAGTTCTTC
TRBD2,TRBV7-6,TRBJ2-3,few,CASSFSGTSGGDTQYF,TGTGCCAGCAGCTTCTCGGGGACTAGCGGGGGGGATACGCAGTATTTT
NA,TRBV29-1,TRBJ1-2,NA,CSVVGGNNYGYTF,TGCAGCGTTGTCGGAGGAAATAACTATGGCTACACCTTC
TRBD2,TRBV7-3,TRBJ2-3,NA,CASSLTLGGREAPVSTDTQYF,TGTGCCAGCAGCTTAACGTTGGGTGGGCGGGAGGCGCCCGTTAGCACAGATACGCAGTATTTT